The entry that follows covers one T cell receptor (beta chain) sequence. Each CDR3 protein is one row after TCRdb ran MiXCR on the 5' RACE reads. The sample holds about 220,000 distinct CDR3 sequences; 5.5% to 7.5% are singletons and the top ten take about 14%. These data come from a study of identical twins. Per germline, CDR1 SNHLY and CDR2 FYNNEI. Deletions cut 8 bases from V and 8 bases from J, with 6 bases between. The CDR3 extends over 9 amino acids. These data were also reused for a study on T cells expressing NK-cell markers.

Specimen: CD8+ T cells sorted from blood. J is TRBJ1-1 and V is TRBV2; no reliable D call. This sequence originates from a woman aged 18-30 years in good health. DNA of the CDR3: TGTGCCAGCCCCGGGGAAGCTTTCTTT. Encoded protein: CASPGEAFF.